This T cell receptor beta chain was found in a study of CD8+CD57+ T cells in acquired aplastic anemia. Study details: When averaged, DNA from sorted CD4+ and CD8+ cells came to approximately 3.2 ug.

This clonotype was observed once. Its antigen remains unidentified. Germline loops: CDR1 SGHKS, CDR2 YYEKEE (reference sequence). The CDR3 length is 15 residues. Trimming removed 0 bases at V and 7 bases at J, with 17 bases between. Genomic DNA, the template, was used for profiling of the TCR beta VDJ and CDR3. One entry per CDR3 protein results from TCRdb running MiXCR on the reads. The sample holds around 250,000 distinct CDR3 sequences, 55% to 65% seen once. General study results and limits: The same twenty-nine CD8+ CDR3 sequences occurred in patients and in controls.

The sequenced sample was sorted CD4+, CD8+, or CD8+CD57+ T cells (not recorded which) from PBMCs. The TCR sequence derives from a human donor with severe aplastic anemia or a healthy control (not recorded which). The V and J genes are TRBV5-5 and TRBJ2-7; D tentatively reads TRBD1 or TRBD2 (5 bases each). The CDR3 sequence is CASSLARGRAWEQYF. The CDR3 nucleotides read TGTGCCAGCAGCTTGGCTCGGGGCAGGGCCTGGGAGCAGTACTTC.